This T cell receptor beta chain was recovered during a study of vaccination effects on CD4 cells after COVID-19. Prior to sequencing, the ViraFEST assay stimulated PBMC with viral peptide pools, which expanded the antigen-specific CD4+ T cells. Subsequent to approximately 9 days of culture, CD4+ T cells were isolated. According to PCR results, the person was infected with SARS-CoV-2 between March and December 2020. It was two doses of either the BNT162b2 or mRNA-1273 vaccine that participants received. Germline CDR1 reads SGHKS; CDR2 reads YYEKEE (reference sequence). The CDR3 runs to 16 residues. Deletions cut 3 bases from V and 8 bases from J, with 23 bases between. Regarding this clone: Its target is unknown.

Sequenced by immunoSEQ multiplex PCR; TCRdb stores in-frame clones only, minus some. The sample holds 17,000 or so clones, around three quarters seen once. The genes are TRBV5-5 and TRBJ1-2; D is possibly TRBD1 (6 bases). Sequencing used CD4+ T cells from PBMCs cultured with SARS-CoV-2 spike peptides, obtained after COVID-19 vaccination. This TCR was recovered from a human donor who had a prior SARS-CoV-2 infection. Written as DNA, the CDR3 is TGTGCCAGCAGCTCCTTGACAGGTATAAGGTCAGAAGGCTACACCTTC. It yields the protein CASSSLTGIRSEGYTF.